This TCR beta chain was sequenced for a study of blood T cells in healthy people across ages. Study results and limitations: The CMV status of each donor remained undetermined, and this could have confounded shifts in expanded clonotypes.

About this clonotype itself: The antigen is undetermined.

The second PCR ran about 6 to 11 cycles with a sample-barcoded 5' primer and J-beta primers. TCRdb fed the 5' RACE reads into MiXCR, producing one record per CDR3 protein. Of 600,000 to 850,000 distinct CDR3 sequences detected, 20% to 30% appear once; the ten largest clones hold under 10%. This CDR3 comprises 15 residues. The junction had 5 bases not matched to a gene; V was cut back by 5 bases and J by 2 bases. In germline, CDR1 is SGHAT, CDR2 FQNNGV. These same records also appear under a second study, on T cells of mothers and their children. That investigation notes: Barcodes for each sample and 2-4 random nucleotides were added by the M1S primer used in the second PCR.

The source is a boy aged 10-17 years in good health. The sequenced sample consisted of blood. This chain connects TRBV11-2 to TRBJ1-4, with TRBD1 matching 7 bases. The CDR3 DNA reads as TGTGCCAGCAGCCGAAAGACAGGGACTAATGAAAAACTGTTTTTT. It specifies CASSRKTGTNEKLFF.